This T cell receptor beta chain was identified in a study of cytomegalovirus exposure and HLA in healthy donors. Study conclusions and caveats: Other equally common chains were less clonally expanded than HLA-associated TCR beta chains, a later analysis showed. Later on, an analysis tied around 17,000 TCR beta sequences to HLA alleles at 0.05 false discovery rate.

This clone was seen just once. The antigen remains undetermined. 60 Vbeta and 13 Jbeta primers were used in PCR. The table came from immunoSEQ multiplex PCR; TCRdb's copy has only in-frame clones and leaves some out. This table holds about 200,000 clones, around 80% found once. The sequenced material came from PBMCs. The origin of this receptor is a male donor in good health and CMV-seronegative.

The chain's CDR3 is CASTPRTGAYNEQFF. The CDR3 DNA is TGTGCCAGCACCCCTCGGACGGGGGCCTACAATGAGCAGTTCTTC. V usage is TRBV28 and J usage is TRBJ2-1; D possibly corresponds to TRBD2 (6 bases). The CDR3 runs 15 residues. V was clipped by 7 bases and J by 2 bases, with 15 bases between them. CDR1 is MDHEN and CDR2 is SYDVKM in the germline V gene.